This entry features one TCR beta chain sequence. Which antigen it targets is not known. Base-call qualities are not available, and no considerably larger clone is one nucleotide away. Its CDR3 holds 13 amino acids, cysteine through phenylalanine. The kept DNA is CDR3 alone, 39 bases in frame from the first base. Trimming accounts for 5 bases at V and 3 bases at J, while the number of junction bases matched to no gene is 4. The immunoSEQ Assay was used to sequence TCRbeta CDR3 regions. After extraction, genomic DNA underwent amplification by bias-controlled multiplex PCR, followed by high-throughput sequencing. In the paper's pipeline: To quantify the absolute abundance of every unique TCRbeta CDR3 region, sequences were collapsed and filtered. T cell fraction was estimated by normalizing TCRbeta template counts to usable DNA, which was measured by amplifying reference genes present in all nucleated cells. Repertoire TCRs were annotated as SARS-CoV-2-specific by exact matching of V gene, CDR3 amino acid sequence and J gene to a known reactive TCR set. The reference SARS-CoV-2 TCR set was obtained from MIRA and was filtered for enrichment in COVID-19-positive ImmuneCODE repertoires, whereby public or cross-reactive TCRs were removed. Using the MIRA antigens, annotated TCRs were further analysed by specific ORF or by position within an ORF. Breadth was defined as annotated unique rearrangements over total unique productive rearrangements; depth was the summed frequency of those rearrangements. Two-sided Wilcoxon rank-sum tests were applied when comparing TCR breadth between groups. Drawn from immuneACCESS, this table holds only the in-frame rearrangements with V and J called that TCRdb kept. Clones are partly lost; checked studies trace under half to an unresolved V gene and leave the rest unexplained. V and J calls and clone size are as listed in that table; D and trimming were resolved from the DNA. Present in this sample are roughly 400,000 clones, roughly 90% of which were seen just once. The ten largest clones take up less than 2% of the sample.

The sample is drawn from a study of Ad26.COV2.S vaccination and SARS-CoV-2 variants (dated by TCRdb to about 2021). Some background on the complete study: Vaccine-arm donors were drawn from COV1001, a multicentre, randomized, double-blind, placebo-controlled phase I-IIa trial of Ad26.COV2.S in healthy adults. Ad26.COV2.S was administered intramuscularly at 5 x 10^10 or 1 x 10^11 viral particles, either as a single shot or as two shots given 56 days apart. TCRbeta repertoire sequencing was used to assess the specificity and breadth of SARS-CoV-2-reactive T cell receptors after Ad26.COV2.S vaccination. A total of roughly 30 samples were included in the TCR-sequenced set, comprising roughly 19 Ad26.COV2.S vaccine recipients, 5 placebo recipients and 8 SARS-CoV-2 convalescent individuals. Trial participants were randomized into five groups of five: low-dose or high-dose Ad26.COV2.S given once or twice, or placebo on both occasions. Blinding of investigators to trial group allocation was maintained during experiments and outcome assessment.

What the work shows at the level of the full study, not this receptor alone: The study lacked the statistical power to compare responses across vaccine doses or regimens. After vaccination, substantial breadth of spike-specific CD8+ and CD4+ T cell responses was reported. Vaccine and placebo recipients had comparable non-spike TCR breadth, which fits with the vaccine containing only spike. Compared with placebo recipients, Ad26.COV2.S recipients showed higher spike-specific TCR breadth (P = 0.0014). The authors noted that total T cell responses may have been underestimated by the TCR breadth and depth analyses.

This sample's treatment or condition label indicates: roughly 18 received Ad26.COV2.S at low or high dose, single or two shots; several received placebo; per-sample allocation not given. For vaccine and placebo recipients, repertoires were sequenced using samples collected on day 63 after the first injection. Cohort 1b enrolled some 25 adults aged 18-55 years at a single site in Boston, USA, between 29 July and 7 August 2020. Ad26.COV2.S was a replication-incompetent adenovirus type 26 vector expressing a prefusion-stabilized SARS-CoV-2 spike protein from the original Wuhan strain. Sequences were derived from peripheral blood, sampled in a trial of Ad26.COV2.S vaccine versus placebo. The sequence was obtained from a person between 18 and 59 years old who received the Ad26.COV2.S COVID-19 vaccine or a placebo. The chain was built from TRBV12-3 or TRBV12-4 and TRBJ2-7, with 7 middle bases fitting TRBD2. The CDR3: CASSPASGYEQYF. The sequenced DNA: TGTGCCAGCAGTCCAGCTAGCGGCTACGAGCAGTACTTC.